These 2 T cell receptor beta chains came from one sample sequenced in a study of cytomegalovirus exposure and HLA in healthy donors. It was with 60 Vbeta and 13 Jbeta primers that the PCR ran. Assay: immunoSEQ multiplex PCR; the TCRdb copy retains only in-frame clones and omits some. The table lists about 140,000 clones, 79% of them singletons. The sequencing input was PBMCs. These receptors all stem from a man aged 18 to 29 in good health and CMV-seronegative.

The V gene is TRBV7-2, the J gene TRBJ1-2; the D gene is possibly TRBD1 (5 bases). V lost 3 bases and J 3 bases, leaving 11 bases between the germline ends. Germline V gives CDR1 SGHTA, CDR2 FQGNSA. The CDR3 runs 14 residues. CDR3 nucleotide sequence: TGTGCCAGCAGCTTTTTAGGACAAGACTATGGCTACACCTTC. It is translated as CASSFLGQDYGYTF.

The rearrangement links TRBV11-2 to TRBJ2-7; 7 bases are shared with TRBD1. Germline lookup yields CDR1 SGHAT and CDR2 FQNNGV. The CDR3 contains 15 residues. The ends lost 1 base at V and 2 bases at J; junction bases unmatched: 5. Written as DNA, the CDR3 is TGTGCCAGCAGCTTAGCCGCCAGGGGGACCTACGAGCAGTACTTC. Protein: CASSLAARGTYEQYF.